This TCR beta chain was documented in a study of T cell repertoires in cytomegalovirus infection. Background on the study: An indication of both CMV infection and matching HLA type came from public TCR beta signatures.

Ten or more counts support this clonotype. Its antigen is currently unknown. TCRdb called the reads again in MiXCR, with one record for every CDR3 protein. The sample gives about 140,000 distinct CDR3 sequences, about 6.5% of which show up once; around 17% is in the top ten. The study's findings and limits: Accumulated public TCR beta family frequency recognized individuals carrying CMV together with the relevant HLA.

The sequence was obtained from a human donor in good health (CMV status not recorded). Some clones in this sample may be carry-over from other donors' samples. The sample comprised PBMCs.

The CDR3 coding sequence is TGTGCCAGCAGTCCCCGGAGCGGGGGCCTTACCTACGAGCAGTACTTC. Translating it yields CASSPRSGGLTYEQYF. The rearrangement joins TRBV6-2 or TRBV6-3 to TRBJ2-7; 8 positions match TRBD2. Germline V lookup: CDR1 MNHEY, CDR2 SVGEGT. V gave up 5 bases and J gave up 2 bases; unmatched junction bases: 11. This CDR3 contains 16 residues.